This T cell receptor beta chain is from a study of molecular identifiers for immune sequencing clone quantification. Study at large: Four of five splits of RNA from 20,000 or 100,000 naive CD8 cells were sequenced in replicates.

Germline loops: CDR1 SGHTS, CDR2 YDEGEE. V was shortened by 0 bases and J by 0 bases, with 7 bases between the two germline ends. There are 16 residues in the CDR3. In its sample, this clonotype was seen many times. TCRdb recomputed calls from the PCR reads with MiXCR, one row per CDR3 protein. The sample has about 35,000 distinct CDR3 sequences; about 19% are singletons. This chain links TRBV5-8 with TRBJ2-6; D unclear. The source of this sequence is a human donor in good health. Some libraries in this study had Jurkat cell RNA spiked in. Sequencing was carried out using naive CD8+ T cells from blood, with Jurkat cell RNA spiked in. Subset here: FACS-sorted CD8+CD4-CCR7+CD45RA+ naive T cells. The CDR3 reads CASSLVGLSGANVLTF. As DNA, the CDR3 is TGTGCCAGCAGCTTGGTAGGGCTCTCTGGGGCCAACGTCCTGACTTTC.